Below, 16 T cell receptor beta chains from the same sample are listed, as sequenced in a study of CD8 T cells in ankylosing spondylitis. TCRdb reprocessed the 5' RACE reads via MiXCR and lists one record per CDR3 protein. The sample shows around 90,000 distinct CDR3 sequences, 27% of them seen only once. The sequenced sample was blood, either unsorted or a sorted T cell fraction (not recorded which). Receptor source: a male donor with ankylosing spondylitis or in good health (not recorded which).

This chain links TRBV7-9 with TRBJ2-3, with 7 bases aligning to TRBD2. The V and J ends lost 2 bases and 5 bases, in that order; junction bases with no gene match: 7. The CDR3 runs 15 residues. CDR1 and CDR2 (germline): SEHNR, FQNEAQ (reference sequence). CDR3 region: CASSLFERDLDTQYF. The CDR3 DNA reads TGTGCCAGCAGCTTATTCGAGCGGGACCTAGATACGCAGTATTTT.

The V and J genes are TRBV5-6 and TRBJ2-7; D is perhaps TRBD2 (6 bases). Trimming took off 4 bases at V and 0 bases at J, with 20 bases between the two ends. The CDR3 is 17 residues long. Germline lookup yields CDR1 SGHDT and CDR2 YYEEEE. The CDR3 protein is CASSVTAGLQNSYEQYF. CDR3 nucleotides: TGTGCCAGCAGCGTCACTGCGGGACTCCAAAACTCCTACGAGCAGTACTTC. Based on the CDR3 plus reference TRBV5-6 and TRBJ2-7, the full variable domain is DAGVTQSPTHLIKTRGQQVTLRCSPKSGHDTVSWYQQALGQGPQFIFQYYEEEERQRGNFPDRFSGHQFPNYSSELNVNALLLGDSALYLCASSVTAGLQNSYEQYFGPGTRLTVT.

The rearrangement uses TRBV7-2 and TRBJ2-5; TRBD2 matches at 14 bases. The J segment lost 5 bases and the V segment lost 2 bases, leaving 4 bases of the junction unmatched. The CDR3 is 16 residues long. In germline, CDR1 is SGHTA, CDR2 FQGNSA. The CDR3 sequence is CASSLRTSGGWETQYF. In nucleotides, the CDR3 is TGTGCCAGCAGCTTAAGGACTAGCGGGGGGTGGGAGACCCAGTACTTC.

V gene TRBV7-7 combines with J gene TRBJ1-5, with 7 bases aligning to TRBD1. Germline V gene sequence: CDR1 SSHAT, CDR2 FNYEAQ (reference sequence). The CDR3 covers 21 residues. J lost 5 bases, V lost 0 bases, and 22 bases had no gene match. In DNA, the CDR3 is TGTGCCAGCAGCTTAGCCCGCGCCCCAGGGGGAAGGCCCGAAGGGCATCAGCCCCAGCATTTT. This codes for CASSLARAPGGRPEGHQPQHF. Full variable domain (outside the CDR3, taken from reference TRBV7-7 and TRBJ1-5): GAGVSQSPRYKVTKRGQDVTLRCDPISSHATLYWYQQALGQGPEFLTYFNYEAQPDKSGLPSDRFSAERPEGSISTLTIQRTEQRDSAMYRCASSLARAPGGRPEGHQPQHFGDGTRLSIL.

This clonotype was picked up a small number of times. The rearrangement joins TRBV6-2 or TRBV6-3 to TRBJ1-1, with a tentative D call TRBD1 (5 bases). V was trimmed by 6 bases and J by 0 bases, leaving 8 bases between them. CDR1 is MNHEY and CDR2 is SVGEGT in the germline V gene. The CDR3 totals 13 residues. In DNA form, the CDR3 reads TGTGCCAGCAGATACAGGATGAACACTGAAGCTTTCTTT. Its protein product is CASRYRMNTEAFF.

The chain is built from TRBV7-8 and TRBJ2-5, with 11 bases lining up with TRBD2. CDR1 and CDR2 (germline): SGHVS, FQNEAQ. This CDR3 region has 17 residues. V shed 1 base, J shed 6 bases, and the junction held 10 bases outside the gene matches. DNA of the CDR3: TGTGCCAGCAGCTTAGAGAGCGGACTAGCGGGCAGGAAGACCCAGTACTTC. This codes for CASSLESGLAGRKTQYF.

The rearrangement links TRBV9 to TRBJ2-3; tentatively, D is TRBD1 (5 bases). CDR1 is SGDLS, CDR2 YYNGEE, per germline. The CDR3 is made up of 15 amino acids. V was trimmed by 3 bases and J by 6 bases, leaving 17 bases between them. CDR3 in amino acids: CASSGMDMTADTQYF. In DNA form, the CDR3 reads TGTGCCAGCAGCGGGATGGACATGACGGCGGATACGCAGTATTTT.

A few counts support this clonotype. The chain is built from TRBV11-2 and TRBJ2-4; 12 bases map to TRBD2. The CDR3 covers 18 residues. The junction had 10 bases not matched to a gene; V was cut back by 0 bases and J by 7 bases. Germline-derived CDR1 and CDR2 are SGHAT and FQNNGV. CDR3 protein: CASSLEASGGVYRNIQYF. In DNA form, the CDR3 reads TGTGCCAGCAGCTTAGAGGCTAGCGGGGGGGTATACAGGAACATTCAGTACTTC.

CDR3 amino acids: CASSPTGQGGTGELFF. In DNA, the CDR3 is TGCGCCAGCAGCCCCACGGGACAGGGGGGCACCGGGGAGCTGTTTTTT. J is TRBJ2-2 and V is TRBV5-1, with TRBD1 matching over 11 bases. The CDR3 has 16 amino acids. Germline CDR1 SGHRS, CDR2 YFSETQ. V was pared by 4 bases and J by 4 bases, with 6 bases of the junction left unmatched. Full variable domain (remainder filled in from reference TRBV5-1 and TRBJ2-2): KAGVTQTPRYLIKTRGQQVTLSCSPISGHRSVSWYQQTPGQGLQFLFEYFSETQRNKGNFPGRFSGRQFSNSRSEMNVSTLELGDSALYLCASSPTGQGGTGELFFGEGSRLTVL.

The V call is TRBV7-9, the J call TRBJ2-7; no reliable D call. CDR3 length: 10 residues. The V end lost 8 bases, the J end lost 3 bases, and 5 bases lay between the germline ends. Per the germline V gene, CDR1 is SEHNR and CDR2 is FQNEAQ (reference sequence). As DNA, the CDR3 is TGTGCCAGCGGAAACTACGAGCAGTACGTC. Translation gives CASGNYEQYV.

V and J are TRBV20-1 and TRBJ2-1; the match to TRBD1 covers 7 bases. Losses at the gene ends were 5 bases for V and 10 bases for J; bases not matched to a gene: 8. CDR1 and CDR2 from the germline V gene are DFQATT and SNEGSKA (reference sequence). This CDR3 is built from 12 residues. Here the CDR3 DNA reads TGCAGTGCTTTCACAGGGGAGAGAGAGCAGTTCTTC. This codes for CSAFTGEREQFF.

This clonotype occurred once. This chain uses TRBV11-2 with TRBJ2-1; 8 bases are shared with TRBD1. V was pared by 0 bases and J by 4 bases, with 8 bases of the junction left unmatched. This CDR3 is built from 17 residues. Looked up from germline, CDR1 is SGHAT and CDR2 is FQNNGV. DNA of the CDR3: TGTGCCAGCAGCTTAGATCTCCAGGGGGCAAGGTACAATGAGCAGTTCTTC. This codes for CASSLDLQGARYNEQFF.

This clonotype was seen only a few times. The chain is built from TRBV27 and TRBJ2-7; 7 bases align to TRBD2. The germline V gene encodes CDR1 MNHEY and CDR2 SMNVEV (reference sequence). This CDR3 has 15 residues. The junction had 7 bases not matched to a gene; V was cut back by 3 bases and J by 2 bases. The CDR3, as DNA: TGTGCCAGCAGTTTTTTCCGGGAGGTTCCCTACGAGCAGTACTTC. Protein sequence: CASSFFREVPYEQYF.

This chain joins TRBV4-1 and TRBJ2-3, with TRBD2 matching over 11 bases. The length of the CDR3 is 16 residues. Germline V CDR1 and CDR2: MGHRA, YSYEKL. The V gene end was trimmed by 1 base and the J gene end by 6 bases; junction bases not matched to a gene: 6. DNA of the CDR3: TGCGCCAGCAGCCAAGTGTTAGCGGGAGGGGAGGATACGCAGTATTTT. Protein sequence: CASSQVLAGGEDTQYF.

This clonotype occurred many times. The chain has TRBV11-2 and TRBJ1-2; 7 nucleotides align to TRBD1. This CDR3 comprises 18 residues. CDR1 SGHAT and CDR2 FQNNGV come from the germline V gene. Trimming at V came to 4 bases and at J to 6 bases, leaving 20 bases not matched to a gene. The CDR3 here is CASSSTTGLRVVTDGYTF. The CDR3 nucleotides read TGTGCCAGCAGCTCCACGACAGGGTTGAGAGTGGTAACGGATGGCTACACCTTC.

V and J are TRBV5-1 and TRBJ2-5; 9 bases are a match to TRBD1. The CDR3 runs 16 residues. Germline-derived CDR1 and CDR2 are SGHRS and YFSETQ. Trimming removed 4 bases from V and 5 bases from J; junction bases left unmatched: 12. DNA for the CDR3: TGCGCCAGCAGCATTACAGGGGGCGCATTGTCGGAGACCCAGTACTTC. This codes for CASSITGGALSETQYF.